This T cell receptor (beta chain) was recorded in a study of shared clonotypes between healthy human individuals. Study in general: The study drew on a couple of women and a few men aged 18 to 49 as donors.

Only in-frame clones appear in the TCRdb table, and some are missing; sequencing was by immunoSEQ multiplex PCR. The data contain some 2 million clones, roughly 94% of them singletons. With regard to this clone: Other DNA sequences in this specimen translate into the identical CDR3.

The V end lost 0 bases, the J end lost 1 base, and 10 bases lay between the germline ends. The CDR3 runs 15 residues. Germline-derived CDR1 and CDR2 are LNHNV and YYDKDF (reference sequence). Specimen: naive CD4+ T cells sorted from blood. Specified subset: CD45RA+ positively selected. The chain has TRBV15 and TRBJ2-7; D remains unclear. This clonotype originated in a man younger than 35 in good health. This CDR3 reads CATSRDPGNSYEQYF. The CDR3 nucleotides read TGTGCCACCAGCAGAGATCCTGGGAATTCCTACGAGCAGTACTTC.